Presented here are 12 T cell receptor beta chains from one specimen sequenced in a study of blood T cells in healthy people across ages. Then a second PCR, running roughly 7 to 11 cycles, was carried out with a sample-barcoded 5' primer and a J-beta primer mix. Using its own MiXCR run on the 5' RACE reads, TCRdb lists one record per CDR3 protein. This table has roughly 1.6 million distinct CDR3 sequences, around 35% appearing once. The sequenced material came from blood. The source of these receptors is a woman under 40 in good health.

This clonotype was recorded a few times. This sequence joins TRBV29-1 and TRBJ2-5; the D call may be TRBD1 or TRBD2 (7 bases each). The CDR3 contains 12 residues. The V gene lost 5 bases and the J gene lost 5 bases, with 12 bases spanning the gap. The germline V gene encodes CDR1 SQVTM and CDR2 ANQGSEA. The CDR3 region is CSVTQGGETQYF. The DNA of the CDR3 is TGCAGCGTTACCCAGGGGGGGGAGACCCAGTACTTC.

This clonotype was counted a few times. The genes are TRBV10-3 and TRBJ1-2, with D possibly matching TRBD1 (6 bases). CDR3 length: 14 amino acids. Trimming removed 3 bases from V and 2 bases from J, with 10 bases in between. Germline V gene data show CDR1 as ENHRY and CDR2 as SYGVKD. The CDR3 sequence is CAISDRTVNYGYTF. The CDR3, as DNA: TGTGCCATCAGTGACAGGACAGTCAACTATGGCTACACCTTC.

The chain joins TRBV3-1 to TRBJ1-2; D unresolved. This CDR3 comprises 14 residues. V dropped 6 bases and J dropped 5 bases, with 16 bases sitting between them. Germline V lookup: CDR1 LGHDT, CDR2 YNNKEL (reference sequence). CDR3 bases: TGTGCCAGCAGACCCCGAGGCGCGTATTATGGCTACACCTTC. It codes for CASRPRGAYYGYTF.

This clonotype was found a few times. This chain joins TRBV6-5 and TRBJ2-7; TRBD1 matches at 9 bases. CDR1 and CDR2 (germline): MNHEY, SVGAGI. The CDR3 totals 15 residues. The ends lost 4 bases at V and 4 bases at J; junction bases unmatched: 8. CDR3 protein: CASSSGQGRMYEQYF. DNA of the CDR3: TGTGCCAGCAGTTCCGGACAGGGGCGCATGTACGAGCAGTACTTC.

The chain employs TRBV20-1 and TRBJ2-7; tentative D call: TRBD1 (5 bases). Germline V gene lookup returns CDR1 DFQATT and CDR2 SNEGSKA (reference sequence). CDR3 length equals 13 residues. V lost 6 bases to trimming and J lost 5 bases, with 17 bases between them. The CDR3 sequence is CSATKGVINEQYF. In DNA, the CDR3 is TGCAGTGCCACAAAAGGGGTAATCAACGAGCAGTACTTC.

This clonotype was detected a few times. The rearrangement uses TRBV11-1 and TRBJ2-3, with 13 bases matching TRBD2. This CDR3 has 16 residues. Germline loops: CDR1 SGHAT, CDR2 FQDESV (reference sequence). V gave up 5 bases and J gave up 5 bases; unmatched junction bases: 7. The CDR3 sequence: CASSEGTSGKLDTQYF. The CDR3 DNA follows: TGTGCCAGCAGCGAGGGGACTAGCGGGAAGCTAGATACGCAGTATTTT.

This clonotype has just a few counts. The CDR3 region has the DNA TGTGCCTGGACCATCAGCGGGGGAGGCACAGATACGCAGTATTTT. It encodes CAWTISGGGTDTQYF. The chain combines TRBV30 with TRBJ2-3, with TRBD2 matching over 8 bases. CDR1 and CDR2 from the germline V gene are GTSNPN and SVGIG (reference sequence). V shed 4 bases and J 1 base; nucleotides not matched to a gene: 7. The CDR3 extends over 15 amino acids. The complete variable domain, with remaining parts taken from reference TRBV30 and TRBJ2-3, reads SQTIHQWPATLVQPVGSPLSLECTVEGTSNPNLYWYRQAAGRGLQLLFYSVGIGQISSEVPQNLSASRPQDRQFILSSKKLLLSDSGFYLCAWTISGGGTDTQYFGPGTRLTVL.

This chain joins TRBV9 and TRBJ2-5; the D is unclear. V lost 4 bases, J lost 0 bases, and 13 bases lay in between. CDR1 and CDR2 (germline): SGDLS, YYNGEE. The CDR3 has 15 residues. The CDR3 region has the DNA TGTGCCAGCAGCCCCGGGTACAGTAACCAAGAGACCCAGTACTTC. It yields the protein CASSPGYSNQETQYF. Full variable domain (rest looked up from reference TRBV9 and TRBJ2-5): DSGVTQTPKHLITATGQRVTLRCSPRSGDLSVYWYQQSLDQGLQFLIQYYNGEERAKGNILERFSAQQFPDLHSELNLSSLELGDSALYFCASSPGYSNQETQYFGPGTRLLVL.

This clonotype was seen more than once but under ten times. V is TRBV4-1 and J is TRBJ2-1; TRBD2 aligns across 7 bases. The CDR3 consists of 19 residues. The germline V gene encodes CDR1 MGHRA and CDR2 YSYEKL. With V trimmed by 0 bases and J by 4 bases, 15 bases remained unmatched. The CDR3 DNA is TGCGCCAGCAGCCAAGAAAGAGGGACGGGGAGGGCCACTTACAATGAGCAGTTCTTC. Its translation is CASSQERGTGRATYNEQFF.

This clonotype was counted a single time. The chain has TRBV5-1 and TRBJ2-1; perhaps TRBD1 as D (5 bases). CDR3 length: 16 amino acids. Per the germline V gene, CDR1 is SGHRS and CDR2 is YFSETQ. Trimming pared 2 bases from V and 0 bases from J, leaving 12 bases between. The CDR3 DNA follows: TGCGCCAGCAGCTTTGGGGCCAGGAGCTCCTACAATGAGCAGTTCTTC. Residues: CASSFGARSSYNEQFF.

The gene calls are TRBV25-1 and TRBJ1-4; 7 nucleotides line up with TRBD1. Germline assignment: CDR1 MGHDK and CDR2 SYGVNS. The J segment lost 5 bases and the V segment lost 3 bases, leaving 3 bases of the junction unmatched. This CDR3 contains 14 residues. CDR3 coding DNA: TGTGCCAGCAGTGACTCGGGACAGAATGAAAAACTGTTTTTT. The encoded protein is CASSDSGQNEKLFF.

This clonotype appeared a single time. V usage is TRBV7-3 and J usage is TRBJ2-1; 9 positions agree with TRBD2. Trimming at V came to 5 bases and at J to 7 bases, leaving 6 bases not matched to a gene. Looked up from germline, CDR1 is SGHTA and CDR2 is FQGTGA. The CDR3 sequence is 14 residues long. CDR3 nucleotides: TGTGCCAGCAGCCTTAGCGGGGGAGAAAATGAGCAGTTCTTC. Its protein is CASSLSGGENEQFF.